The clone carrying this T cell receptor (beta chain) has ten or more counts. Its cognate antigen is unknown. The sample is drawn from a study of T-cell reconstitution after alpha-beta-depleted transplantation in children. Unique molecular identifiers featured in how the TCRbeta library was prepared. TCRdb reanalysed the PCR reads using MiXCR and keeps one entry per CDR3 protein. Altogether about 470,000 distinct CDR3 sequences are present, around two fifths being singletons, with the ten largest covering about 30%. General study findings and limits: T-cell counts and diversity at one year post-transplant came mainly from newly produced T cells.

The receptor was derived from a girl aged 2-10 years with aplastic anemia, due to receive a stem cell transplant. The source material was PBMCs, sampled before TCRalphabeta/CD19-depleted stem cell transplant.

The CDR3 DNA reads as TGTGCCAGCAGTTTTAACGGGCCAGGATCCTACAATGAGCAGTTCTTC. It specifies CASSFNGPGSYNEQFF. The chain recombines TRBV12-3 or TRBV12-4 with TRBJ2-1; D uncertain. V was trimmed by 3 bases and J by 1 base, leaving 13 bases between them. The CDR3 spans 16 residues.